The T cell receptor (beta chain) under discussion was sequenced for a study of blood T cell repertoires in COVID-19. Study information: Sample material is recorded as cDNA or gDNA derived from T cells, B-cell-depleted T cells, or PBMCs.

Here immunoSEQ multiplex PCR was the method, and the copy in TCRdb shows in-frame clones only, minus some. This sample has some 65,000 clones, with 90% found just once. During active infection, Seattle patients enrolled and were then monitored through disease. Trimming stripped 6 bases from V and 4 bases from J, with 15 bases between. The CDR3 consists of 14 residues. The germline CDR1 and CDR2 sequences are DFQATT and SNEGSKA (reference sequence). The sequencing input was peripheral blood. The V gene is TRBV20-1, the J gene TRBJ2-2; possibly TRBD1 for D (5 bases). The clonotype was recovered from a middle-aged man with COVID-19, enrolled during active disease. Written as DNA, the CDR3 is TGCAGTGCCAGTACGGAGACAGCCACCGGGGAGCTGTTTTTT. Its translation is CSASTETATGELFF.